The 30 T cell receptor beta chains below all came from one sample that was sequenced in a study of blood T cell repertoires in COVID-19. Clones were read by immunoSEQ multiplex PCR, and TCRdb kept only the in-frame ones, dropping some. The table has 150,000 to 200,000 clones, under 80% seen once. Sequenced material: peripheral blood. These receptor sequences come from a woman older than 75 with acute or convalescent COVID-19.

In this sample, this clone turned up once. The CDR3 coding sequence is TGTGCCAGCAGCTTGGACAGGGGAGGCTACGAGCAGTACTTC. Translation: CASSLDRGGYEQYF. J is TRBJ2-7 and V is TRBV7-8; 9 bases line up with TRBD1. The ends lost 3 bases at V and 3 bases at J; junction bases unmatched: 3. Germline V gene lookup returns CDR1 SGHVS and CDR2 FQNEAQ. The CDR3 spans 14 residues.

The chain joins TRBV7-2 to TRBJ2-7, with 13 nucleotides matching TRBD2. The V and J ends lost 5 bases and 1 base, in that order; junction bases with no gene match: 5. Germline V lookup: CDR1 SGHTA, CDR2 FQGNSA. This CDR3 contains 16 residues. The CDR3 DNA reads as TGTGCCAGCAGCAGCCGGACTAGCGGGAGTTCCTACGAGCAGTACTTC. It codes for CASSSRTSGSSYEQYF.

J is TRBJ1-4 and V is TRBV28, with a tentative D call TRBD1 (6 bases). V was cut by 6 bases and J by 8 bases, with 19 bases left in between. Germline loops: CDR1 MDHEN, CDR2 SYDVKM. The CDR3 covers 15 residues. The CDR3 DNA reads TGTGCCAGCAGCCAGACCCTAACAGGGCGGGAAAAACTGTTTTTT. Amino acid sequence: CASSQTLTGREKLFF.

V and J are TRBV10-1 and TRBJ2-2; tentatively, D is TRBD2 (6 bases). This CDR3 is built from 16 residues. Germline CDR1 WNHNN, CDR2 SYGVQD (reference sequence). V lost 2 bases to trimming and J lost 4 bases, with 14 bases between them. The chain's CDR3 is CASSEIRGVTTGELFF. The CDR3 nucleotides read TGCGCCAGCAGTGAGATTCGCGGGGTCACCACCGGGGAGCTGTTTTTT.

This clone was picked up a small number of times. The J gene is TRBJ2-4, the V gene TRBV11-2; possible D gene TRBD1, 5 bases. This CDR3 is 15 amino acids long. V was pared by 6 bases and J by 8 bases, with 20 bases between. The germline CDR1 and CDR2 sequences are SGHAT and FQNNGV. CDR3 coding DNA: TGTGCCAGCAGGGACGGCTGGCAGGGTAAGGACATTCAGTACTTC. Its protein is CASRDGWQGKDIQYF. Full variable domain (missing parts from reference TRBV11-2 and TRBJ2-4): EAGVAQSPRYKIIEKRQSVAFWCNPISGHATLYWYQQILGQGPKLLIQFQNNGVVDDSQLPKDRFSAERLKGVDSTLKIQPAKLEDSAVYLCASRDGWQGKDIQYFGAGTRLSVL.

The chain uses TRBV19 and TRBJ2-4; 8 nucleotides align to TRBD2. Per the germline V gene, CDR1 is LNHDA and CDR2 is SQIVND (reference sequence). V lost 4 bases and J lost 8; bases outside the gene matches: 7. This CDR3 has 14 residues. The CDR3: CASSTVAGLDIQYF. The CDR3 DNA follows: TGTGCCAGTAGTACCGTAGCGGGATTGGACATTCAGTACTTC.

This clone was counted many times. The CDR3 loop is CASRGDFNQPQHF. The CDR3 region has the DNA TGTGCCAGTAGAGGGGATTTTAATCAGCCCCAGCATTTT. This chain uses TRBV19 with TRBJ1-5, with D possibly TRBD1 on 5 matching bases. V lost 6 bases to trimming and J lost 4 bases, with 10 bases between them. This CDR3 has 13 residues. CDR1 and CDR2 from the germline V gene are LNHDA and SQIVND (reference sequence).

This clone came up a few times. The gene calls are TRBV4-3 and TRBJ1-4; no firm D call. This CDR3 is built from 16 residues. Germline V CDR1 and CDR2: LGHNA, YSLEER. V shed 2 bases and J shed 0 bases, with 10 bases lying between them. CDR3 sequence: CASSQRAGSTNEKLFF. Written as DNA, the CDR3 is TGCGCCAGCAGCCAACGGGCGGGTTCAACTAATGAAAAACTGTTTTTT.

The chain links TRBV14 to TRBJ1-6; TRBD1 might be the D (5 bases). The CDR3 contains 13 residues. V lost 1 base, J lost 14 bases, and 12 bases lay in between. Germline-derived CDR1 and CDR2 are SGHDN and FVKESK. The CDR3 loop is CASSQGASGSLHF. The CDR3 coding sequence is TGTGCCAGCAGCCAAGGGGCATCAGGGTCCCTCCACTTT.

The J gene is TRBJ1-5, the V gene TRBV28; a possible D gene is TRBD1 (5 bases). The V gene lost 2 bases and the J gene lost 6 bases, with 11 bases spanning the gap. This CDR3 region has 14 residues. Per germline, CDR1 MDHEN and CDR2 SYDVKM. CDR3 nucleotides: TGTGCCAGCAGTTTAGAAGGGGCCGTTCAGCCCCAGCATTTT. Translating gives CASSLEGAVQPQHF.

The chain carries TRBV10-1 and TRBJ1-5; a possible D gene is TRBD1 (5 bases). The CDR3 loop spans 13 amino acids. Germline loops: CDR1 WNHNN, CDR2 SYGVQD (reference sequence). Trimming took off 3 bases at V and 7 bases at J, with 10 bases between the two ends. The CDR3 here is CASSDRVGQPQHF. DNA for the CDR3: TGCGCCAGCAGTGACAGGGTCGGGCAGCCCCAGCATTTT.

V gene TRBV19 combines with J gene TRBJ1-1; D call uncertain. CDR1 is LNHDA, CDR2 SQIVND, per germline (reference sequence). This CDR3 has 14 residues. V was clipped by 7 bases and J by 0 bases, with 12 bases between them. The CDR3 protein is CASTQQLLNTEAFF. CDR3 bases: TGTGCCAGTACTCAACAGCTTTTGAACACTGAAGCTTTCTTT. Based on the CDR3 plus reference TRBV19 and TRBJ1-1, the full variable domain is DGGITQSPKYLFRKEGQNVTLSCEQNLNHDAMYWYRQDPGQGLRLIYYSQIVNDFQKGDIAEGYSVSREKKESFPLTVTSAQKNPTAFYLCASTQQLLNTEAFFGQGTRLTVV.

This clone appeared a few times. The J gene is TRBJ1-4, the V gene TRBV28; TRBD1 is a possible D gene (5 bases). This CDR3 spans 12 amino acids. V was trimmed by 6 bases and J by 8 bases, leaving 10 bases between them. Looked up from germline, CDR1 is MDHEN and CDR2 is SYDVKM. CDR3 region: CASSRVLEKLFF. The CDR3 nucleotides are TGTGCCAGCAGCAGGGTCTTGGAAAAACTGTTTTTT.

The chain couples TRBV7-2 to TRBJ2-5; TRBD2 aligns across 7 bases. Germline assignment: CDR1 SGHTA and CDR2 FQGNSA. With V trimmed by 5 bases and J by 5 bases, 14 bases remained unmatched. This CDR3 comprises 16 residues. The CDR3 DNA follows: TGTGCCAGCAGCCCGGGAGGACTAGATCGGCTTGAGACCCAGTACTTC. Its protein product is CASSPGGLDRLETQYF.

Remarks on this clone: The germline gene is not matched at one end of the junction; a read error may be the cause. CDR3 loop: CSVEGRRNTEAFF. DNA for the CDR3: TGCAGCGTCGAAGGACGGAGGAACACTGAAGCTTTCTTT. The chain has TRBV29-1 and TRBJ1-1; D is undetermined. The CDR3 is 13 amino acids. CDR1 and CDR2 from the germline V gene are SQVTM and ANQGSEA.

The gene calls are TRBV28 and TRBJ1-5; TRBD1 matches at 9 bases. This CDR3 comprises 15 residues. Germline V gene sequence: CDR1 MDHEN, CDR2 SYDVKM. With 7 bases clipped from V and 4 bases from J, the junction kept 8 bases outside the gene matches. Here the CDR3 reads CASIGQGRGNQPQHF. CDR3 in DNA: TGTGCCAGCATCGGACAGGGGAGAGGGAATCAGCCCCAGCATTTT.

The chain joins TRBV30 to TRBJ1-4; maybe TRBD1 (6 bases). The germline V and J ends were trimmed by 1 base and 4 bases, with 10 bases remaining between them. Germline CDR1 is GTSNPN and CDR2 is SVGIG (reference sequence). The CDR3 is made up of 14 amino acids. The CDR3, as DNA: TGTGCCTGGAGTGGACCGGACAGTAATGAAAAACTGTTTTTT. It specifies CAWSGPDSNEKLFF.

V and J are TRBV6-5 and TRBJ2-1; TRBD2 matches at 10 bases. Germline loops: CDR1 MNHEY, CDR2 SVGAGI. Trimming took 0 bases from V and 4 from J; bases not matched to a gene: 3. This CDR3 has 16 residues. In nucleotides, the CDR3 is TGTGCCAGCAGTTACTCAGGACTAGCGGCTTACAATGAGCAGTTCTTC. Encoded protein: CASSYSGLAAYNEQFF.

The rearrangement links TRBV11-2 to TRBJ2-7; TRBD2 matches at 9 bases. After removal of 3 bases from V and 0 bases from J, the junction contained 6 bases not matched to a gene. Germline loops: CDR1 SGHAT, CDR2 FQNNGV. The CDR3 contains 16 residues. The CDR3 loop reads CASSLAGGPNSYEQYF. DNA for the CDR3: TGTGCCAGCAGCTTGGCGGGAGGGCCAAACTCCTACGAGCAGTACTTC.

The rearrangement uses TRBV2 and TRBJ1-1, with a tentative D call TRBD1 (5 bases). The germline gives CDR1 SNHLY, CDR2 FYNNEI. The CDR3 has 13 amino acids. Trimming stripped 6 bases from V and 1 base from J, with 9 bases between. CDR3 nucleotide sequence: TGTGCCAGCAGGGACCAGGGGAACACTGAAGCTTTCTTT. Amino acids: CASRDQGNTEAFF.

The chain combines TRBV5-1 with TRBJ2-7; no reliable D call. V lost 0 bases and J lost 3, with 7 bases in between. Germline assignment: CDR1 SGHRS and CDR2 YFSETQ. This CDR3 is 13 amino acids long. The CDR3 here is CASSLETGYEQYF. CDR3 DNA sequence: TGCGCCAGCAGCTTGGAAACGGGCTACGAGCAGTACTTC. The whole variable domain, remainder taken from reference TRBV5-1 and TRBJ2-7, is KAGVTQTPRYLIKTRGQQVTLSCSPISGHRSVSWYQQTPGQGLQFLFEYFSETQRNKGNFPGRFSGRQFSNSRSEMNVSTLELGDSALYLCASSLETGYEQYFGPGTRLTVT.

This clone turned up a few times. The chain combines TRBV6-5 with TRBJ2-3; a possible D gene is TRBD1 (5 bases). V was shortened by 9 bases and J by 2 bases, with 12 bases between the two germline ends. The CDR3 covers 13 residues. Germline V gene lookup returns CDR1 MNHEY and CDR2 SVGAGI. CDR3: CASLKGPTDTQYF. The DNA of the CDR3 is TGTGCCAGTCTTAAGGGGCCCACAGATACGCAGTATTTT.

A remark on this clone: The limits of the CDR3 on the DNA are not certain, so only TCRdb's listed CDR3 is given. The rearrangement joins TRBV5-4 to TRBJ2-4; the table names TRBD1, a call not compared with the DNA. In germline, CDR1 is SGHNT, CDR2 YYREEE (reference sequence). The CDR3 spans 12 residues, counting both ends. CDR3 residues: CASSFGSGTINF.

This clone was counted between two and nine times. V gene TRBV28 combines with J gene TRBJ2-3, with 9 bases matching TRBD2. J was trimmed by 4 bases and V by 2 bases; bases with no gene match: 4. CDR1 and CDR2 from the germline V gene are MDHEN and SYDVKM. The CDR3 has 15 residues. CDR3 sequence reads: CASSLAGGPPDTQYF. The CDR3 region has the DNA TGTGCCAGCAGTTTAGCGGGAGGGCCTCCAGATACGCAGTATTTT.

A few counts support this clone. V and J are TRBV28 and TRBJ2-3; TRBD2 might be the D (6 bases). Trimming shortened V by 3 bases and J by 4 bases, and 14 bases separated the two germline ends. CDR3 length: 15 amino acids. CDR1 MDHEN and CDR2 SYDVKM come from the germline V gene. This chain's CDR3 is CASSLDGRAADTQYF. The DNA for the CDR3 is TGTGCCAGCAGTTTGGACGGGAGAGCAGCAGATACGCAGTATTTT.

The chain uses TRBV27 and TRBJ1-1; D might be TRBD1 (5 bases). The length of the CDR3 is 14 residues. Germline V gene lookup returns CDR1 MNHEY and CDR2 SMNVEV (reference sequence). The V end lost 0 bases, the J end lost 4 bases, and 9 bases lay between the germline ends. The CDR3 loop reads CASSLSGGATEAFF. CDR3 coding DNA: TGTGCCAGCAGTTTATCGGGGGGAGCCACTGAAGCTTTCTTT.

This clone was seen a handful of times. The genes are TRBV9 and TRBJ2-3; weak D call: TRBD2 (5 bases). This CDR3 is built from 16 residues. Germline V gene lookup returns CDR1 SGDLS and CDR2 YYNGEE. V dropped 3 bases and J dropped 6 bases, with 20 bases sitting between them. Here the CDR3 reads CASSGRDPKFLDTQYF. In nucleotides, the CDR3 is TGTGCCAGCAGCGGCCGGGATCCGAAATTTTTGGATACGCAGTATTTT. The full variable domain, rest sourced from reference TRBV9 and TRBJ2-3, is DSGVTQTPKHLITATGQRVTLRCSPRSGDLSVYWYQQSLDQGLQFLIQYYNGEERAKGNILERFSAQQFPDLHSELNLSSLELGDSALYFCASSGRDPKFLDTQYFGPGTRLTVL.

The chain recombines TRBV5-1 with TRBJ2-3, with D tentatively TRBD2 (6 bases). Germline CDR1 is SGHRS and CDR2 is YFSETQ. V lost 4 bases and J 2 bases, leaving 11 bases between the germline ends. CDR3 length equals 14 residues. The CDR3 is CASSLGTSTDTQYF. The CDR3 nucleotides are TGCGCCAGCAGCCTGGGGACTTCCACAGATACGCAGTATTTT.

This clone has just one count. CDR3: CASSENQGTEQFF. CDR3 bases: TGCGCCAGCAGTGAGAACCAGGGAACTGAGCAGTTCTTC. The chain is built from TRBV10-1 and TRBJ2-1; perhaps TRBD1 as D (5 bases). Per germline, CDR1 WNHNN and CDR2 SYGVQD (reference sequence). This CDR3 spans 13 amino acids. Trimming shortened V by 2 bases and J by 9 bases, and 11 bases separated the two germline ends.

The chain recombines TRBV18 with TRBJ2-3; D might be TRBD2 (6 bases). Trimming stripped 0 bases from V and 2 bases from J, with 12 bases between. Per the germline V gene, CDR1 is KGHSH and CDR2 is LQKENI. The CDR3 runs 16 residues. CDR3 sequence (DNA): TGTGCCAGCTCACCACCGGGCGGGACCATCACAGATACGCAGTATTTT. This translates into CASSPPGGTITDTQYF.